The sequence of this TCR beta chain was determined in a study of Graves' ophthalmopathy and Graves' hyperthyroidism. Study conclusions and caveats: Detected in blood as well were most expanded thyroid clonotypes with frequency above 0.001. The model predicted ophthalmopathy progression with about 70% sensitivity and 72% to 85% specificity.

Moderate-to-severe activity, CAS ≥3, NOSPECS ≥4 and duration under 3 months were recorded for donors with ophthalmopathy. Excluded were patients with other autoimmune diseases, uncontrolled infections, pregnancy or lactation. There are a few counts of this clonotype. Its antigen is not identified. The CDR3 spans 15 residues. The V segment lost 3 bases and the J segment 5 bases; nucleotides outside the gene matches: 9. Germline V gives CDR1 DFQATT, CDR2 SNEGSKA (reference sequence). TCR beta CDR3 amplification used RNA transcripts. RT-PCR in the first round used HTBI primers; a second-round multiplex PCR followed. TCRdb re-derived calls from the multiplex PCR reads in MiXCR, one entry per CDR3 protein. The repertoire holds about 240,000 distinct CDR3 sequences, with around 42% as singletons.

The clonotype was recovered from an adult man with Graves' ophthalmopathy. The rearrangement joins TRBV20-1 to TRBJ1-2, with TRBD1 matching over 10 bases. The sample comprised peripheral blood. CDR3 loop: CSARGDRGRRYGYTF. The DNA for the CDR3 is TGCAGTGCTAGGGGGGACAGGGGAAGAAGGTATGGCTACACCTTC.